One and the same sample provided the 22 T cell receptor beta chains below, sequenced in a study of blood T cells in healthy people across ages. A second PCR of roughly 7 to 11 cycles used a sample-barcoded 5' primer and a J-beta primer mix. TCRdb processed the 5' RACE reads anew with MiXCR; each CDR3 protein has one entry. The sample consists of around 1,500,000 distinct CDR3 sequences, about 30% of them appearing once. The sample was blood. All receptors come from a woman aged 25 to 39 in good health.

This clonotype was counted at least ten times. The V gene is TRBV3-1, the J gene TRBJ2-7; TRBD2 agrees at 13 bases. The J segment lost 6 bases and the V segment lost 3 bases, leaving 5 bases of the junction unmatched. CDR1 and CDR2 from the germline V gene are LGHDT and YNNKEL (reference sequence). The CDR3 loop spans 15 amino acids. The CDR3 DNA is TGTGCCAGCAGCCAGGGACTAGCGGGACCCCGCGAGCAGTACTTC. Translation: CASSQGLAGPREQYF.

This sequence joins TRBV29-1 and TRBJ1-2; TRBD1 aligns across 10 bases. The J segment lost 7 bases and the V segment lost 6 bases, leaving 17 bases of the junction unmatched. Germline assignment: CDR1 SQVTM and CDR2 ANQGSEA. The CDR3 loop spans 16 amino acids. CDR3: CSVATGGAVIGSGYTF. The DNA of the CDR3 is TGCAGCGTAGCGACAGGGGGCGCGGTTATTGGCTCTGGCTACACCTTC.

This clonotype was seen many times. This chain uses TRBV7-2 with TRBJ2-4; D might be TRBD1 (5 bases). The germline CDR1 and CDR2 sequences are SGHTA and FQGNSA. This CDR3 has 14 amino acids. Trimming cost V 6 bases and J 0 bases, with 9 bases left between them. The CDR3 sequence is CASRRQLAKNIQYF. The CDR3 DNA follows: TGTGCCAGCAGACGACAGCTAGCCAAAAACATTCAGTACTTC.

The rearrangement joins TRBV7-9 to TRBJ1-5; D may be TRBD1 (5 bases). Trimming stripped 3 bases from V and 8 bases from J, with 11 bases between. Germline CDR1 SEHNR, CDR2 FQNEAQ (reference sequence). The CDR3 consists of 13 residues. The CDR3 DNA reads TGTGCCAGCAGCTTGGAGGGGTATGAGCCCCAGCATTTT. Residues: CASSLEGYEPQHF. Looking up the rest from reference TRBV7-9 and TRBJ1-5 gives the full variable domain: DTGVSQNPRHKITKRGQNVTFRCDPISEHNRLYWYRQTLGQGPEFLTYFQNEAQLEKSRLLSDRFSAERPKGSFSTLEIQRTEQGDSAMYLCASSLEGYEPQHFGDGTRLSIL.

The rearrangement links TRBV3-1 to TRBJ2-3, with 7 bases lining up with TRBD2. Germline V gene data show CDR1 as LGHDT and CDR2 as YNNKEL (reference sequence). Germline trimming cut 4 bases from V and 6 bases from J; bases unmatched to any gene: 10. The CDR3 is made up of 15 amino acids. The CDR3 spells CASSPGLGEWDTQYF. CDR3 in DNA: TGTGCCAGCAGCCCCGGACTAGGGGAGTGGGATACGCAGTATTTT.

This clonotype was observed a few times. The J gene is TRBJ2-2, the V gene TRBV5-1, with 7 bases lining up with TRBD2. This CDR3 is built from 16 residues. Looked up from germline, CDR1 is SGHRS and CDR2 is YFSETQ. With V trimmed by 4 bases and J by 5 bases, 11 bases remained unmatched. Here the CDR3 reads CASSRASLAETGELFF. The CDR3, as DNA: TGCGCCAGCAGCCGGGCGAGCCTAGCGGAGACCGGGGAGCTGTTTTTT.

The chain carries TRBV21-1 and TRBJ2-4; TRBD2, the table's D call, was not compared with the DNA. TRBV21-1 is assigned pseudogene status. The CDR3 has 14 amino acids. The CDR3 sequence is CASSHRAWRNIQYF. CDR3 DNA sequence: TGTGCCAGCAGCCACAGGGCTTGGAGGAACATTCAGTACTTC.

The chain couples TRBV2 to TRBJ1-5, with D perhaps TRBD1 (5 bases). CDR3 size: 13 residues. Deletions cut 10 bases from V and 7 bases from J, with 17 bases between. Looked up from germline, CDR1 is SNHLY and CDR2 is FYNNEI. The CDR3 coding sequence is TGTGCCACCGGCACCGGGACTGGACAGCCCCAGCATTTT. It specifies CATGTGTGQPQHF.

In this sample, this clonotype turned up a few times. V gene TRBV7-9 combines with J gene TRBJ1-2, with 7 bases fitting TRBD1. The germline gives CDR1 SEHNR, CDR2 FQNEAQ (reference sequence). CDR3 length: 13 amino acids. Losses at the gene ends were 5 bases for V and 6 bases for J; bases not matched to a gene: 6. The CDR3 nucleotides are TGTGCCAGCAGCCGACGGGACAGCCATGGCTACACCTTC. Translation gives CASSRRDSHGYTF.

Ten or more counts support this clonotype. This sequence joins TRBV29-1 and TRBJ2-1; no firm D call. V was trimmed by 3 bases and J by 3 bases, leaving 9 bases between them. CDR3 length equals 13 residues. Germline loops: CDR1 SQVTM, CDR2 ANQGSEA. CDR3 in amino acids: CSVESPGYNEQFF. In nucleotides, the CDR3 is TGCAGCGTTGAGAGCCCAGGCTACAATGAGCAGTTCTTC.

V is TRBV18 and J is TRBJ1-6; perhaps TRBD1 as D (5 bases). Deletions cut 6 bases from V and 9 bases from J, with 27 bases between. In germline, CDR1 is KGHSH, CDR2 LQKENI. There are 18 residues in the CDR3. CDR3: CASSLEGRVPVLGSPLHF. The CDR3 coding sequence is TGTGCCAGCTCCCTGGAGGGCAGGGTCCCTGTTTTGGGTTCACCCCTCCACTTT. The variable domain in full, with the rest retrieved from reference TRBV18 and TRBJ1-6, is NAGVMQNPRHLVRRRGQEARLRCSPMKGHSHVYWYRQLPEEGLKFMVYLQKENIIDESGMPKERFSAEFPKEGPSILRIQQVVRGDSAAYFCASSLEGRVPVLGSPLHFGNGTRLTVT.

This clonotype showed up just once. The junction departs from germline at one end; a sequencing error may be responsible. This chain connects TRBV10-3 to TRBJ2-1, with D unresolved. CDR1 and CDR2 (germline): ENHRY, SYGVKD. This CDR3 is built from 11 residues. The CDR3 protein is CTISSFNEQFF. The CDR3 DNA reads TGTACCATCAGTTCCTTCAATGAGCAGTTCTTC.

This clonotype showed up just a few times. V is TRBV4-1 and J is TRBJ2-7; either TRBD1 or TRBD2 may fit D (5 bases each). The CDR3 consists of 16 residues. V was pared by 9 bases and J by 3 bases, with 24 bases between. The V gene's germline CDR1 is MGHRA and CDR2 YSYEKL. CDR3 region: CARTRNRDRLGYEQYF. CDR3 coding DNA: TGCGCCAGAACCCGAAACCGGGACCGCCTGGGCTACGAGCAGTACTTC.

V is TRBV29-1 and J is TRBJ2-5; D call uncertain. CDR1 and CDR2 (germline): SQVTM, ANQGSEA. Trimming removed 5 bases from V and 4 bases from J, with 11 bases in between. The CDR3 is made up of 12 amino acids. The CDR3 region has the DNA TGCAGCGTTCAGGTAGTGGGAGAGACCCAGTACTTC. Protein: CSVQVVGETQYF.

As for this clonotype: A single base separates this from a much larger clone, so it may be a read error. This chain joins TRBV20-1 and TRBJ2-5, with TRBD2 identical over 11 bases. Germline assignment: CDR1 DFQATT and CDR2 SNEGSKA (reference sequence). The CDR3 consists of 15 residues. The junction had 14 bases not matched to a gene; V was cut back by 3 bases and J by 11 bases. In DNA, the CDR3 is TGCAGTGCTAGCGCTAGCGGGAGGTCTTACAATGAGCAGTACTTC. Protein product: CSASASGRSYNEQYF.

This clonotype showed up just a few times. The chain joins TRBV27 to TRBJ2-3; 11 positions agree with TRBD2. V shed 5 bases and J 5 bases; nucleotides not matched to a gene: 9. The CDR3 runs 16 residues. The V gene's germline CDR1 is MNHEY and CDR2 SMNVEV (reference sequence). DNA of the CDR3: TGTGCCAGCAGTCCTATAGCGGGAGGGCCCCTAGATACGCAGTATTTT. Residues: CASSPIAGGPLDTQYF.

A word on this clonotype: It may be a read error: a sequence one base away is much more abundant. The rearrangement links TRBV5-1 to TRBJ1-1; D remains unclear. This CDR3 has 13 amino acids. The V gene's germline CDR1 is SGHRS and CDR2 YFSETQ. As DNA, the CDR3 is TGCGCCAGCAGGCCTTCTGGGAACACTGAAACTTTCTTT. Its protein product is CASRPSGNTETFF. The whole variable domain, filled in from reference TRBV5-1 and TRBJ1-1, reads KAGVTQTPRYLIKTRGQQVTLSCSPISGHRSVSWYQQTPGQGLQFLFEYFSETQRNKGNFPGRFSGRQFSNSRSEMNVSTLELGDSALYLCASRPSGNTETFFGQGTRLTVV.

The sample holds one count of this clonotype. The chain is built from TRBV20-1 and TRBJ2-5; 11 nucleotides match TRBD2. Germline V gives CDR1 DFQATT, CDR2 SNEGSKA (reference sequence). The CDR3 length is 14 residues. Trimming at V came to 5 bases and at J to 11 bases, leaving 13 bases not matched to a gene. CDR3: CSASLAGEDNEQYF. CDR3 nucleotide sequence: TGCAGTGCTTCACTAGCGGGGGAGGACAATGAGCAGTACTTC.

This clonotype was observed a handful of times. The junction does not match germline at one end; this may be a read error. The rearrangement uses TRBV5-1 and TRBJ2-1, with 11 bases aligning to TRBD2. From germline, CDR1 is SGHRS and CDR2 YFSETQ. The CDR3 sequence is 19 residues long. CDR3 sequence: CASSPSLAGDPSSYNEQFF. The DNA for the CDR3 is TGCGCCAGCAGCCCATCACTAGCGGGGGACCCCAGCTCCTACAATGAACAGTTCTTC.

CDR3 amino acids: CASSTSDPHYEQYF. CDR3 nucleotides: TGCGCCAGCAGCACTAGCGACCCACACTACGAGCAGTACTTC. This chain connects TRBV5-1 to TRBJ2-5, with TRBD2 matching 7 bases. The end of the DNA is better explained by TRBJ2-7, so the J call may be wrong. The V gene's germline CDR1 is SGHRS and CDR2 YFSETQ. This CDR3 has 14 residues.

This clonotype was recorded a few times. This sequence joins TRBV12-5 and TRBJ2-3; the D gene is possibly TRBD2 (5 bases). V was pared by 5 bases and J by 4 bases, with 13 bases between. This CDR3 has 14 residues. Germline V gene lookup returns CDR1 LGHNT and CDR2 FRNRAP. This CDR3 reads CASGPTGLPDTQYF. The DNA of the CDR3 is TGTGCTAGTGGTCCCACGGGGTTGCCAGATACGCAGTATTTT. Together with reference TRBV12-5 and TRBJ2-3, the CDR3 gives the full variable domain: DARVTQTPRHKVTEMGQEVTMRCQPILGHNTVFWYRQTMMQGLELLAYFRNRAPLDDSGMPKDRFSAEMPDATLATLKIQPSEPRDSAVYFCASGPTGLPDTQYFGPGTRLTVL.

Note on this clonotype: At one boundary the junction diverges from the germline segment, which might be a read error. This chain uses TRBV20-1 with TRBJ2-1; 12 bases are shared with TRBD2. The CDR3 is made up of 18 amino acids. Germline values: CDR1 DFQATT, CDR2 SNEGSKA (reference sequence). CDR3 sequence: CSARLAGAALFSYNERFF. The CDR3 coding sequence is TGCAGTGCGAGACTAGCGGGGGCCGCTCTCTTCTCCTACAATGAGCGGTTCTTC.